The rows below give T cell receptor beta chains drawn from one sample of a study of blood T cells in healthy people across ages. TCRdb ran MiXCR on the 5' RACE reads and lists one entry per CDR3 protein. The sample shows around 1,800,000 distinct CDR3 sequences, roughly 43% of them seen only once. Sequenced input: blood. The receptors come from a human donor in good health. Both conserved end residues are part of each CDR3. The D gene is left open where the match is weak. Clone sizes are given selectively: once, few, many, or a class where the clone is expanded.

v_gene: TRBV7-9; abundance: few; j_gene: TRBJ2-4; d_gene: TRBD1; CDR3aa: CASSEGQFGQQYF; CDR3nt: TGTGCCAGCAGCGAGGGACAGTTTGGGCAGCAGTACTTC
v_gene: TRBV12-5; abundance: .; j_gene: TRBJ1-1; d_gene: .; CDR3aa: CASDRTVGGHPNTEAFF; CDR3nt: TGTGCTAGTGACCGCACGGTGGGGGGGCACCCGAACACTGAAGCTTTCTTT
v_gene: TRBV12-3/TRBV12-4; abundance: few; j_gene: TRBJ2-3; d_gene: TRBD2; CDR3aa: CASSGVGTSGFTSTDTQYF; CDR3nt: TGTGCCAGCAGTGGGGTTGGGACTAGCGGATTTACTAGCACAGATACGCAGTATTTT
v_gene: TRBV24-1; abundance: .; j_gene: TRBJ2-1; d_gene: TRBD2; CDR3aa: CATSDSSGAMTNEQFF; CDR3nt: TGTGCCACCAGTGATTCAAGCGGGGCGATGACCAATGAGCAGTTCTTC
v_gene: TRBV20-1; abundance: .; j_gene: TRBJ1-4; d_gene: .; CDR3aa: CSARPGTPFEKLFF; CDR3nt: TGCAGTGCTAGACCTGGGACTCCGTTTGAAAAACTGTTTTTT
v_gene: TRBV6-5; abundance: .; j_gene: TRBJ2-7; d_gene: .; CDR3aa: CASRPWTGTYEQYF; CDR3nt: TGTGCCAGCAGACCATGGACGGGGACCTACGAGCAGTACTTC
v_gene: TRBV7-8; abundance: .; j_gene: TRBJ1-2; d_gene: .; CDR3aa: CASSFRAAYGYTF; CDR3nt: TGTGCCAGCAGCTTTAGGGCAGCCTATGGCTACACCTTC
v_gene: TRBV10-3; abundance: few; j_gene: TRBJ2-7; d_gene: TRBD1; CDR3aa: CAISDPRIGDRVYEQYF; CDR3nt: TGTGCCATCAGTGATCCCAGGATTGGGGACAGGGTCTACGAGCAGTACTTC
v_gene: TRBV20-1; abundance: .; j_gene: TRBJ1-2; d_gene: .; CDR3aa: CSASLGRQGHLGGYGYTF; CDR3nt: TGCAGTGCTAGCCTGGGGAGGCAGGGGCACCTGGGCGGCTATGGCTACACCTTC
v_gene: TRBV7-3; abundance: .; j_gene: TRBJ2-2; d_gene: TRBD2; CDR3aa: CASSFAGGDTGELFF; CDR3nt: TGTGCCAGCAGCTTTGCCGGGGGGGACACCGGGGAGCTGTTTTTT
v_gene: TRBV15; abundance: .; j_gene: TRBJ1-1; d_gene: TRBD1; CDR3aa: CATSSRYRGTEAFF; CDR3nt: TGTGCCACCAGCAGCCGTTACAGGGGCACTGAAGCTTTCTTT
v_gene: TRBV24-1; abundance: .; j_gene: TRBJ2-3; d_gene: .; CDR3aa: CATSDLYPGHTQYF; CDR3nt: TGTGCCACCAGTGATTTGTATCCAGGGCATACGCAGTATTTT
v_gene: TRBV7-6; abundance: few; j_gene: TRBJ2-1; d_gene: TRBD2; CDR3aa: CASSPSRSGGGEQFF; CDR3nt: TGTGCCAGCAGCCCAAGCCGGAGCGGGGGTGGTGAGCAGTTCTTC
v_gene: TRBV6-5; abundance: .; j_gene: TRBJ1-4; d_gene: .; CDR3aa: CTSSPLRGEKLFF; CDR3nt: TGTACCAGCAGTCCTCTCCGAGGGGAAAAACTGTTTTTT
v_gene: TRBV12-3/TRBV12-4; abundance: .; j_gene: TRBJ2-3; d_gene: .; CDR3aa: CASSLVDADTQYF; CDR3nt: TGTGCCAGCAGTTTAGTGGACGCAGATACGCAGTATTTT
v_gene: TRBV5-1; abundance: .; j_gene: TRBJ2-7; d_gene: .; CDR3aa: CASSLGGDGNEQYF; CDR3nt: TGCGCCAGCAGCTTGGGTGGGGATGGAAACGAGCAGTACTTC
v_gene: TRBV2; abundance: few; j_gene: TRBJ2-3; d_gene: TRBD1; CDR3aa: CASRDTGVDTQYF; CDR3nt: TGTGCCAGCAGGGACACAGGGGTGGATACGCAGTATTTT
v_gene: TRBV5-1; abundance: few; j_gene: TRBJ1-5; d_gene: .; CDR3aa: CASSFDSMDQPQHF; CDR3nt: TGCGCCAGCAGCTTCGACAGCATGGATCAGCCCCAGCATTTT
v_gene: TRBV12-3/TRBV12-4; abundance: .; j_gene: TRBJ1-3; d_gene: .; CDR3aa: CASSPLVGGNTIYF; CDR3nt: TGTGCCAGCAGTCCCCTCGTTGGTGGAAACACCATATATTTT
v_gene: TRBV5-6; abundance: .; j_gene: TRBJ1-6; d_gene: .; CDR3aa: CASSRGGKTNSPLHF; CDR3nt: TGTGCCAGCAGCCGGGGGGGTAAAACCAATTCACCCCTCCACTTT
v_gene: TRBV5-1; abundance: .; j_gene: TRBJ2-1; d_gene: TRBD1; CDR3aa: CASSRESEGAFF; CDR3nt: TGCGCCAGCAGCCGCGAGTCCGAGGGGGCATTCTTC
v_gene: TRBV14; abundance: .; j_gene: TRBJ2-7; d_gene: .; CDR3aa: CASSRDPSWFYEQYF; CDR3nt: TGTGCCAGCAGCCGAGATCCAAGTTGGTTCTACGAGCAGTACTTC
v_gene: TRBV7-2; abundance: few; j_gene: TRBJ2-5; d_gene: TRBD2; CDR3aa: CASSWAGGKGEETQYF; CDR3nt: TGTGCCAGCAGCTGGGCCGGGGGGAAAGGGGAAGAGACCCAGTACTTC
v_gene: TRBV10-2; abundance: few; j_gene: TRBJ1-1; d_gene: .; CDR3aa: CASPSGGQGNTEAFF; CDR3nt: TGCGCCAGCCCGAGTGGGGGGCAGGGTAACACTGAAGCTTTCTTT
v_gene: TRBV20-1; abundance: .; j_gene: TRBJ1-2; d_gene: .; CDR3aa: CSATTLRAQGYTF; CDR3nt: TGCAGTGCTACCACCCTTAGGGCCCAGGGCTACACCTTC
v_gene: TRBV20-1; abundance: few; j_gene: TRBJ2-1; d_gene: TRBD2; CDR3aa: CSARTLAGASSYNEQFF; CDR3nt: TGCAGTGCTAGGACACTAGCGGGGGCCTCCTCCTACAATGAGCAGTTCTTC
v_gene: TRBV9; abundance: .; j_gene: TRBJ2-1; d_gene: TRBD2; CDR3aa: CASSVVSTSGGGSYNEQFF; CDR3nt: TGTGCCAGCAGCGTAGTCTCGACTAGCGGGGGGGGTTCCTACAATGAGCAGTTCTTC
v_gene: TRBV7-2; abundance: many; j_gene: TRBJ1-2; d_gene: .; CDR3aa: CASSLGRQGNGYTF; CDR3nt: TGTGCCAGCAGCTTAGGACGGCAGGGTAATGGCTACACCTTC
v_gene: TRBV29-1; abundance: few; j_gene: TRBJ2-5; d_gene: .; CDR3aa: CSVEDQIQETQYF; CDR3nt: TGCAGCGTTGAGGACCAGATCCAAGAGACCCAGTACTTC
v_gene: TRBV20-1; abundance: .; j_gene: TRBJ2-5; d_gene: TRBD1; CDR3aa: CSANTGGDLQETQYF; CDR3nt: TGCAGTGCCAACACAGGGGGCGATCTCCAAGAGACCCAGTACTTC
v_gene: TRBV7-2; abundance: .; j_gene: TRBJ1-5; d_gene: .; CDR3aa: CASSLVPPSGTNQPQHF; CDR3nt: TGTGCCAGCAGCTTAGTCCCGCCGAGCGGAACTAATCAGCCCCAGCATTTT
v_gene: TRBV29-1; abundance: .; j_gene: TRBJ2-5; d_gene: .; CDR3aa: CSVLKPGRETQYF; CDR3nt: TGCAGCGTGCTAAAACCTGGGCGGGAGACCCAGTACTTC
v_gene: TRBV13; abundance: .; j_gene: TRBJ1-2; d_gene: .; CDR3aa: CASSLQGYGGYTF; CDR3nt: TGTGCCAGCAGCTTACAGGGATACGGAGGCTACACCTTC
v_gene: TRBV9; abundance: .; j_gene: TRBJ2-5; d_gene: TRBD2; CDR3aa: CASSVREGETQYF; CDR3nt: TGTGCCAGCAGCGTAAGGGAGGGGGAGACCCAGTACTTC
v_gene: TRBV20-1; abundance: few; j_gene: TRBJ2-7; d_gene: .; CDR3aa: CSAKGAPGPYEQYF; CDR3nt: TGCAGTGCCAAAGGGGCCCCCGGCCCCTACGAGCAGTACTTC
v_gene: TRBV5-1; abundance: .; j_gene: TRBJ1-6; d_gene: .; CDR3aa: CASSSTGWNSPLHF; CDR3nt: TGCGCCAGCAGCAGTACAGGGTGGAATTCACCCCTCCACTTT
v_gene: TRBV4-3; abundance: many; j_gene: TRBJ1-2; d_gene: .; CDR3aa: CASSQIAQGNYGYTF; CDR3nt: TGCGCCAGCAGCCAAATAGCTCAGGGGAACTATGGCTACACCTTC
v_gene: TRBV7-2; abundance: .; j_gene: TRBJ2-5; d_gene: .; CDR3aa: CASSLGIGGGGQETQYF; CDR3nt: TGTGCCAGCAGCTTAGGGATCGGCGGAGGGGGTCAAGAGACCCAGTACTTC
v_gene: TRBV28; abundance: .; j_gene: TRBJ2-1; d_gene: TRBD2; CDR3aa: CASRDSGGANVNEQFF; CDR3nt: TGTGCCAGCAGGGATAGCGGGGGGGCCAATGTAAATGAGCAGTTCTTC
v_gene: TRBV6-5; abundance: few; j_gene: TRBJ1-4; d_gene: TRBD1; CDR3aa: CASSYSGRGQNEKLFF; CDR3nt: TGTGCCAGCAGTTACTCTGGGCGGGGACAGAATGAAAAACTGTTTTTT
v_gene: TRBV18; abundance: few; j_gene: TRBJ2-5; d_gene: .; CDR3aa: CASLQENRETQYF; CDR3nt: TGTGCCAGCTTGCAGGAGAACAGGGAGACCCAGTACTTC
v_gene: TRBV7-9; abundance: few; j_gene: TRBJ2-7; d_gene: TRBD1; CDR3aa: CASSLGQGEVDEQYF; CDR3nt: TGTGCCAGCAGCTTAGGTCAGGGGGAAGTCGACGAGCAGTACTTC
v_gene: TRBV7-9; abundance: few; j_gene: TRBJ1-6; d_gene: .; CDR3aa: CASSSEGTLHF; CDR3nt: TGTGCCAGCAGCTCAGAAGGGACCCTCCACTTT
v_gene: TRBV12-3/TRBV12-4; abundance: .; j_gene: TRBJ1-4; d_gene: .; CDR3aa: CASSLGAEKLFF; CDR3nt: TGTGCCAGCAGTTTAGGTGCAGAAAAACTGTTTTTT
v_gene: TRBV4-1; abundance: .; j_gene: TRBJ1-6; d_gene: .; CDR3aa: CAGSQGNSYNSPLHF; CDR3nt: TGCGCCGGCAGCCAAGGGAACTCCTATAATTCACCCCTCCACTTT
v_gene: TRBV4-1; abundance: few; j_gene: TRBJ2-6; d_gene: TRBD2; CDR3aa: CASSQGLGRVGANVLTF; CDR3nt: TGCGCCAGCAGCCAAGGCCTCGGGAGGGTCGGGGCCAACGTCCTGACTTTC
v_gene: TRBV5-1; abundance: .; j_gene: TRBJ2-3; d_gene: TRBD1; CDR3aa: CASISQGDTQYF; CDR3nt: TGCGCCAGCATCTCACAGGGGGATACGCAGTATTTT
v_gene: TRBV29-1; abundance: .; j_gene: TRBJ2-5; d_gene: TRBD2; CDR3aa: CSVPGLATETQYF; CDR3nt: TGCAGCGTTCCGGGACTAGCGACGGAGACCCAGTACTTC
v_gene: TRBV3-1; abundance: .; j_gene: TRBJ1-2; d_gene: TRBD1; CDR3aa: CACSQVGGGGYGYTF; CDR3nt: TGTGCCTGCAGCCAAGTCGGAGGGGGCGGCTATGGCTACACCTTC
v_gene: TRBV12-5; abundance: .; j_gene: TRBJ1-3; d_gene: .; CDR3aa: CASGFGSGNTIYF; CDR3nt: TGTGCTAGTGGTTTCGGCTCTGGAAACACCATATATTTT
v_gene: TRBV7-2; abundance: .; j_gene: TRBJ2-7; d_gene: .; CDR3aa: CASSFYGQGLSEQYF; CDR3nt: TGTGCCAGCAGCTTTTACGGGCAGGGGTTGAGCGAGCAGTACTTC
v_gene: TRBV7-8; abundance: .; j_gene: TRBJ2-1; d_gene: .; CDR3aa: CASSLALGGGRNEQFF; CDR3nt: TGTGCCAGCAGCTTAGCGTTGGGGGGGGGCAGGAATGAGCAGTTCTTC
v_gene: TRBV5-1; abundance: few; j_gene: TRBJ1-4; d_gene: .; CDR3aa: CASSLGRDPNEKLFF; CDR3nt: TGCGCCAGCAGCTTGGGACGGGACCCTAATGAAAAACTGTTTTTT
v_gene: TRBV30; abundance: few; j_gene: TRBJ1-1; d_gene: .; CDR3aa: CAWSNFRGMNTEAFF; CDR3nt: TGTGCCTGGAGTAATTTCCGGGGTATGAACACTGAAGCTTTCTTT
v_gene: TRBV4-1; abundance: .; j_gene: TRBJ2-7; d_gene: TRBD2; CDR3aa: CASSHGGFSYEQYF; CDR3nt: TGCGCCAGCAGCCACGGGGGGTTCTCCTACGAGCAGTACTTC
v_gene: TRBV28; abundance: few; j_gene: TRBJ2-7; d_gene: .; CDR3aa: CASSGVGPLYYEQYF; CDR3nt: TGTGCCAGCAGTGGAGTGGGGCCGCTTTACTACGAGCAGTACTTC
v_gene: TRBV28; abundance: few; j_gene: TRBJ2-3; d_gene: .; CDR3aa: CASSGSPSSTDTQYF; CDR3nt: TGTGCCAGCAGTGGTAGTCCCTCCAGCACAGATACGCAGTATTTT
v_gene: TRBV7-6; abundance: once; j_gene: TRBJ1-1; d_gene: .; CDR3aa: CASSWSWVRATSNTEAFF; CDR3nt: TGTGCCAGCAGTTGGTCGTGGGTGAGAGCCACTTCGAACACTGAAGCTTTCTTT
v_gene: TRBV14; abundance: .; j_gene: TRBJ1-6; d_gene: .; CDR3aa: CASSQSRLWAPLHF; CDR3nt: TGTGCCAGCAGCCAATCGCGTCTTTGGGCACCCCTCCACTTT
v_gene: TRBV6-2/TRBV6-3; abundance: .; j_gene: TRBJ1-5; d_gene: .; CDR3aa: CASSRQGPQHF; CDR3nt: TGTGCCAGCAGTCGCCAGGGACCCCAGCATTTT